This T cell receptor beta chain was obtained from a study of shared clonotypes between healthy human individuals. It was at deep level that the assay was run. Investigators spread the genomic DNA of each subset evenly over several immunoSEQ plates. Here immunoSEQ multiplex PCR was the method, and the copy in TCRdb shows in-frame clones only, minus some. This repertoire shows fewer than 650,000 clones, roughly 79% found once; its top ten account for 12%. This clone was seen a handful of times. Its antigen remains unidentified. General observations from the study: Sampling included only blood; tissue repertoires likely differ.

The TCR sequence derives from a woman aged 40-49 years in good health. Some clones in this sample may be carry-over from other donors' samples. Sequencing was carried out using PBMCs.

CDR3 nucleotides: TGTGCCAGCAGGGGTGTCGGGCTCAATCAGCCCCAGCATTTT. It translates to CASRGVGLNQPQHF. The V call is TRBV2, the J call TRBJ1-5; D gene ambiguous. V was trimmed by 6 bases and J by 3 bases, leaving 12 bases between them. The CDR3 consists of 14 residues. Looked up from germline, CDR1 is SNHLY and CDR2 is FYNNEI.